These T cell receptor beta chains were read from a single sample in a study of blood T cell repertoires in COVID-19. TCRdb's copy holds only in-frame clones and misses some; the assay was immunoSEQ multiplex PCR. This sample has 150,000 to 200,000 clones; around four fifths occur once, and the top ten carry approximately 0.97%. Material: peripheral blood. These receptors were obtained from a man in his sixties with COVID-19, enrolled during active disease. Both conserved end residues are part of each CDR3. Fields, in order: clone size, J gene, D gene, V gene, CDR3 protein, CDR3 DNA. The D gene is left open where the match is weak. Part of the rows lack a size; the others show once, few, many or a class for expanded clones.

.,TRBJ2-5,TRBD1,TRBV19,CASSMGDRGETQYF,TGTGCCAGTAGTATGGGGGACAGGGGTGAGACCCAGTACTTC
.,TRBJ1-5,.,TRBV24-1,CATKGSNQPQHF,TGTGCCACCAAGGGGAGCAATCAGCCCCAGCATTTT
few,TRBJ1-2,.,TRBV7-2,CASSLQQGIGYTF,TGTGCCAGCAGCTTGCAACAGGGAATTGGCTACACCTTC
.,TRBJ2-5,.,TRBV2,CASSLSQGSGTQYF,TGTGCCAGCAGTCTTTCACAGGGTTCGGGGACCCAGTACTTC
.,TRBJ2-3,.,TRBV21-1,CASSTIQRGINPGKEKDTQYF,TGTGCCAGCAGCACCATTCAACGAGGTATTAACCCGGGAAAAGAAAAAGATACGCAGTATTTT
.,TRBJ2-7,.,TRBV28,CASTRFGGTYEQYF,TGTGCCAGCACTCGTTTCGGCGGGACCTACGAGCAGTACTTC
.,TRBJ2-1,TRBD2,TRBV27,CASSFGRGSSYNEQFF,TGTGCCAGCAGTTTTGGGCGGGGGAGCTCCTACAATGAGCAGTTCTTC
.,TRBJ2-7,.,TRBV6-6,CASSGRYEQYF,TGTGCCAGCAGTGGCAGGTACGAGCAGTACTTC
.,TRBJ2-7,.,TRBV24-1,CATSDPRLSGAYEQYF,TGTGCCACCAGTGATCCACGACTAAGCGGAGCCTACGAGCAGTACTTC
.,TRBJ1-4,.,TRBV2,CASSSVYTGEKLFF,TGTGCCAGCAGCTCAGTCTACACGGGGGAAAAACTGTTTTTT
.,TRBJ1-1,TRBD1,TRBV4-2,CASSIGTGGLRNTEAFF,TGTGCCAGCAGCATCGGGACAGGGGGCCTTCGGAACACTGAAGCTTTCTTT
.,TRBJ2-5,.,TRBV6-5,CASPSGVQETQYF,TGTGCCAGCCCATCGGGGGTACAAGAGACCCAGTACTTC
once,TRBJ1-6,.,TRBV9,CASSPTEDSPLHF,TGTGCCAGCAGCCCCACTGAAGATTCACCCCTCCACTTT
.,TRBJ2-7,TRBD2,TRBV2,CASSQAGVGEQYF,TGTGCCAGCAGTCAAGCGGGAGTTGGAGAGCAGTACTTC
.,TRBJ2-7,TRBD1,TRBV5-4,CASSLAGTGGKDEQYF,TGTGCCAGCAGCTTGGCCGGGACAGGGGGCAAGGACGAGCAGTACTTC
.,TRBJ2-1,TRBD2,TRBV20-1,CSASKGLGYNEQFF,TGCAGTGCTAGTAAGGGACTAGGCTACAATGAGCAGTTCTTC
.,TRBJ1-3,TRBD1,TRBV7-3,CASSADRGPDSGNTIYF,TGTGCCAGCAGCGCCGACAGGGGGCCGGATTCTGGAAACACCATATATTTT
.,TRBJ1-5,.,TRBV18,CASSPGTSNQPQHF,TGTGCCAGCTCACCAGGGACATCTAATCAGCCCCAGCATTTT
once,TRBJ1-3,.,TRBV7-2,CASSSSGGNTIYF,TGTGCCAGCAGCTCGAGCGGGGGGAACACCATATATTTT
.,TRBJ2-7,TRBD2,TRBV7-2,CASSRTSAPYEQYF,TGTGCCAGCAGCCGGACTAGCGCACCCTACGAGCAGTACTTC
few,TRBJ2-5,.,TRBV6-2/TRBV6-3,CASSYSGQSETQYF,TGTGCCAGCAGTTACTCGGGACAATCAGAGACCCAGTACTTC
.,TRBJ2-5,.,TRBV3-1/TRBV3-2,CASRTRGAETQYF,TGTGCCAGCAGGACCAGGGGCGCGGAGACCCAGTACTTC
.,TRBJ1-2,.,TRBV6-5,CASSYSTGGAGGYTF,TGTGCCAGCAGTTACTCGACTGGAGGGGCGGGTGGCTACACCTTC
.,TRBJ2-2,TRBD1,TRBV10-3,CAISGQGGNTGELFF,TGTGCCATCAGTGGCCAAGGGGGCAATACCGGGGAGCTGTTTTTT
.,TRBJ2-7,TRBD2,TRBV18,CASSPSGTSGSSYEQYF,TGTGCCAGCTCACCTTCGGGGACTAGCGGGAGCTCCTACGAGCAGTACTTC
.,TRBJ1-6,TRBD1,TRBV30,CACGTGISPLHF,TGTGCCTGCGGGACAGGGATTTCACCCCTCCACTTT
.,TRBJ2-3,TRBD2,TRBV3-1/TRBV3-2,CASSQGAGADTQYF,TGTGCCAGCAGCCAAGGGGCGGGAGCAGATACGCAGTATTTT
once,TRBJ2-7,.,TRBV30,CAWSWRVLEQYF,TGTGCCTGGAGCTGGAGGGTTCTGGAGCAGTACTTC
.,TRBJ1-2,TRBD1,TRBV6-5,CASSYSYRGNGYTF,TGTGCCAGCAGTTACTCGTACAGGGGGAATGGCTACACCTTC
.,TRBJ2-7,.,TRBV28,CASSRDSQYEQYF,TGTGCCAGCAGTCGAGACAGTCAATACGAGCAGTACTTC
.,TRBJ1-5,.,TRBV28,CASSLYGAGNQPQHF,TGTGCCAGCAGTTTATATGGGGCAGGGAATCAGCCCCAGCATTTT
.,TRBJ2-7,TRBD1,TRBV7-9,CASSSTGTGSYEQYF,TGTGCCAGCAGTTCCACCGGGACAGGGTCCTACGAGCAGTACTTC
.,TRBJ1-1,TRBD1,TRBV2,CASSDRASTEAFF,TGTGCCAGCAGCGACAGGGCGTCCACTGAAGCTTTCTTT
.,TRBJ1-1,TRBD1,TRBV3-1/TRBV3-2,CASSQYIGSRQGASQAFF,TGTGCCAGCAGCCAATACATAGGTTCAAGACAGGGGGCTTCCCAAGCTTTCTTT
few,TRBJ2-7,.,TRBV7-2,CASSLGHRADEQYF,TGTGCCAGCAGCTTAGGGCACAGAGCTGACGAGCAGTACTTC
.,TRBJ2-3,TRBD2,TRBV5-1,CASNKLGLAGVSRGADTQYF,TGCGCCAGCAACAAACTCGGACTAGCGGGAGTCTCGCGGGGGGCAGATACGCAGTATTTT
.,TRBJ1-3,TRBD1,TRBV5-1,CASSLQGAMNTIYF,TGCGCCAGCAGCTTACAGGGGGCAATGAACACCATATATTTT
.,TRBJ2-1,.,TRBV7-6,CASSLAARGDYNEQFF,TGTGCCAGCAGCTTAGCGGCCAGGGGGGATTACAATGAGCAGTTCTTC
.,TRBJ1-2,.,TRBV21-1,CAIRQGACGYTF,TGTGCCATCAGACAGGGGGCTTGTGGCTACACCTTC
.,TRBJ2-1,TRBD2,TRBV19,CACRAGLAYNEQFF,TGTGCCTGCCGAGCGGGACTTGCCTACAATGAGCAGTTCTTC
few,TRBJ2-5,.,TRBV10-1,CASSDGQETQYF,TGCGCCAGCAGTGACGGTCAAGAGACCCAGTACTTC
.,TRBJ2-7,.,TRBV18,CASSQESSYEQYF,TGTGCCAGCTCACAAGAGAGCTCCTACGAGCAGTACTTC
.,TRBJ1-3,.,TRBV3-1/TRBV3-2,CASSHRDRYSGNTIYF,TGTGCCAGCAGCCACCGCGACAGGTACTCTGGAAACACCATATATTTT
once,TRBJ2-5,.,TRBV5-5,CASSLTVQETQYF,TGTGCCAGCAGCTTAACAGTTCAAGAGACCCAGTACTTC
.,TRBJ2-5,.,TRBV11-3,CASSLGNWALGGMQETQYF,TGTGCCAGCAGCTTAGGGAACTGGGCGTTAGGGGGTATGCAAGAGACCCAGTACTTC
few,TRBJ2-1,.,TRBV2,CASSTEGFASVKQFF,TGTGCCAGCAGTACCGAAGGCTTTGCTAGCGTTAAGCAGTTCTTC
.,TRBJ1-5,.,TRBV6-4,CASSDPGQSGNQPQHF,TGTGCCAGCAGTGACCCAGGACAGTCCGGGAATCAGCCCCAGCATTTT
.,TRBJ1-1,.,TRBV4-3,CASSQDSSSTEAFF,TGCGCCAGCAGCCAAGATTCATCGAGCACTGAAGCTTTCTTT
.,TRBJ2-3,.,TRBV7-2,CASSSPPGSADTQYF,TGTGCCAGCAGCTCCCCCCCAGGTAGTGCAGATACGCAGTATTTT
.,TRBJ1-4,.,TRBV5-5,CASSLAFEKLFF,TGTGCCAGCAGCTTGGCCTTCGAAAAACTGTTTTTT
.,TRBJ1-2,.,TRBV7-9,CASSLEAGGYTF,TGTGCCAGCAGCTTAGAGGCAGGGGGCTACACCTTC